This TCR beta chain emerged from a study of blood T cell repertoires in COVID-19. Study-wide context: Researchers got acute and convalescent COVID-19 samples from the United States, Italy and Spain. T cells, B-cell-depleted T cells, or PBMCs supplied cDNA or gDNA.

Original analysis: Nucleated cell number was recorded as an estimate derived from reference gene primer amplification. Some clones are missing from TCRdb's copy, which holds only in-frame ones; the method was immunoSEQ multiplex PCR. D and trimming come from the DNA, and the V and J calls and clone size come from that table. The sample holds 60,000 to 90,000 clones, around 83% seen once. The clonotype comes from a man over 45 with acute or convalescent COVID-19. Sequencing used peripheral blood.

The CDR3 DNA sequence: TGCACCAGCAGCCAAGAGCCCCACAGGGTCAGGCAGCCCCAGCATTTT. It encodes CTSSQEPHRVRQPQHF. J is TRBJ1-5 and V is TRBV1; TRBD1 reflects the table's D call only, with no check against the DNA. TRBV1 is given as a pseudogene. The CDR3 length is 16 residues.